The 22 T cell receptor beta chains below all came from one sample that was sequenced in a study of vaccination and CD4 T cells after COVID-19. Cultured CD4+ T-cell DNA underwent Oncomine TCR Beta short-read sequencing. One entry per CDR3 protein, called by TCRdb with MiXCR from the PCR reads. Among thousands of distinct CDR3 sequences listed, about 38% were seen once. These receptors' antigens are unknown. Treatment described: approximately 10-day PBMC culture with coronavirus spike peptide pools or control peptides (ViraFEST assay). During the years 2011-2018, before the COVID-19 pandemic, the unexposed donor's CD4+ T cells were collected. Sequencing was done on a sample of CD4+ T cells from blood, cultured in vitro. All receptors come from a human donor in good health.

The chain is built from TRBV7-9 and TRBJ1-1; maybe TRBD1 (5 bases). Germline CDR1 SEHNR, CDR2 FQNEAQ (reference sequence). This CDR3 contains 13 residues. V lost 2 bases and J 3 bases, leaving 7 bases between the germline ends. The CDR3 sequence: CASSLLGDTEAFF. The CDR3 nucleotides are TGTGCCAGCAGCTTACTAGGGGACACTGAAGCTTTCTTT.

The CDR3: CAISESGREIAEAFF. The CDR3, as DNA: TGTGCCATCAGTGAGTCGGGGCGAGAAATCGCTGAAGCTTTCTTT. The chain recombines TRBV10-3 with TRBJ1-1; perhaps TRBD1 as D (5 bases). The CDR3 contains 15 residues. CDR1 and CDR2 (germline): ENHRY, SYGVKD. Trimming stripped 0 bases from V and 6 bases from J, with 14 bases between.

The gene calls are TRBV7-2 and TRBJ2-5; D gene unclear. Germline lookup yields CDR1 SGHTA and CDR2 FQGNSA. Between the trimmed V and J ends, which lost 1 base and 4 bases, there was a span of 7 bases. The CDR3 is made up of 13 amino acids. The CDR3 DNA is TGTGCCAGCAGCTTAGAACTAATAGAGACCCAGTACTTC. This translates into CASSLELIETQYF.

This clonotype was counted a few times. This rearrangement joins TRBV6-5 to TRBJ2-3; TRBD1 matches at 8 bases. V was clipped by 4 bases and J by 5 bases; unmatched bases: 11. The CDR3 is 16 amino acids. Germline V gives CDR1 MNHEY, CDR2 SVGAGI. The CDR3 here is CASSSPRQGRGDTQYF. The CDR3 DNA is TGTGCCAGCAGTTCCCCCCGACAGGGGCGAGGAGATACGCAGTATTTT.

The chain employs TRBV6-4 and TRBJ1-1, with D perhaps TRBD1 (5 bases). Trimming shortened V by 5 bases and J by 3 bases, and 13 bases separated the two germline ends. The CDR3 is 14 amino acids. CDR1 and CDR2 from the germline V gene are MRHNA and SNTAGT. The CDR3 DNA sequence: TGTGCCAGCAGTCGGACTCGAGGGGACACTGAAGCTTTCTTT. Its protein product is CASSRTRGDTEAFF.

The chain is built from TRBV4-1 and TRBJ1-2; 8 bases are a match to TRBD1. Germline lookup yields CDR1 MGHRA and CDR2 YSYEKL. The CDR3 extends over 14 amino acids. The V and J ends lost 4 bases and 5 bases, in that order; junction bases with no gene match: 6. CDR3 loop: CASSPTGQDYGYTF. The CDR3 nucleotides read TGCGCCAGCAGCCCGACGGGACAGGATTATGGCTACACCTTC.

This rearrangement joins TRBV6-1 to TRBJ1-2; TRBD1 agrees at 9 bases. Germline V gene lookup returns CDR1 MNHNS and CDR2 SASEGT. Germline trimming cut 6 bases from V and 8 bases from J; bases unmatched to any gene: 7. The CDR3 is made up of 13 amino acids. CDR3 region: CASSSGQGEGYTF. CDR3 coding DNA: TGTGCCAGCAGCTCGGGACAGGGAGAGGGCTACACCTTC.

The V and J genes are TRBV12-3 or TRBV12-4 and TRBJ1-1, with D uncertain. Trimming shortened V by 1 base and J by 9 bases, and 12 bases separated the two germline ends. The CDR3 is 13 amino acids. CDR3 DNA sequence: TGTGCCAGCAGTTTAGTCGGTACACGAAAAGCTTTCTTT. Amino acids: CASSLVGTRKAFF.

The chain employs TRBV7-8 and TRBJ2-7; D is possibly TRBD2 (5 bases). CDR3 length: 14 residues. Germline V gives CDR1 SGHVS, CDR2 FQNEAQ. The V gene lost 8 bases and the J gene lost 3 bases, with 17 bases spanning the gap. CDR3 loop: CASREDGLNYEQYF. The CDR3 nucleotides read TGTGCCAGCCGAGAGGACGGACTGAACTACGAGCAGTACTTC.

The V and J genes are TRBV20-1 and TRBJ1-5; D possibly corresponds to TRBD1 (5 bases). The germline V gene encodes CDR1 DFQATT and CDR2 SNEGSKA (reference sequence). The V end was cut by 6 bases, the J end by 0 bases, with 9 bases between. The CDR3 runs 13 residues. This chain's CDR3 is CSAMTVSNQPQHF. DNA of the CDR3: TGCAGTGCCATGACAGTTAGCAATCAGCCCCAGCATTTT.

The chain links TRBV2 to TRBJ1-1; D gene unclear. The V and J ends lost 2 bases and 12 bases respectively, with 10 bases between them. The CDR3 runs 11 residues. Germline V gene lookup returns CDR1 SNHLY and CDR2 FYNNEI. The CDR3 DNA reads as TGTGCCAGCAGTGAACAGAGCAGGCCTTTCTTT. Its protein product is CASSEQSRPFF.

This chain uses TRBV5-5 with TRBJ1-1, with TRBD1 identical over 8 bases. The CDR3 runs to 16 residues. V lost 4 bases to trimming and J lost 0 bases; unmatched junction nucleotides: 8. Germline V gives CDR1 SGHKS, CDR2 YYEKEE (reference sequence). The DNA of the CDR3 is TGTGCCAGCAGCCATCGGACAGGGTGGGTGAACACTGAAGCTTTCTTT. Translating gives CASSHRTGWVNTEAFF. Together with reference TRBV5-5 and TRBJ1-1, the CDR3 gives the full variable domain: DAGVTQSPTHLIKTRGQQVTLRCSPISGHKSVSWYQQVLGQGPQFIFQYYEKEERGRGNFPDRFSARQFPNYSSELNVNALLLGDSALYLCASSHRTGWVNTEAFFGQGTRLTVV.

This clonotype was seen a few times. The chain carries TRBV20-1 and TRBJ1-6, with 8 bases identical to TRBD1. Losses at the gene ends were 5 bases for V and 10 bases for J; bases not matched to a gene: 10. This CDR3 has 14 residues. Germline lookup yields CDR1 DFQATT and CDR2 SNEGSKA (reference sequence). The DNA of the CDR3 is TGCAGTGCTCAAGTAGGACAGGGCGGGTCACCCCTCCACTTT. It yields the protein CSAQVGQGGSPLHF.

The rearrangement joins TRBV6-4 to TRBJ2-2, with D perhaps TRBD2 (5 bases). CDR3 length equals 14 residues. V lost 4 bases to trimming and J lost 5 bases, with 11 bases between them. In germline, CDR1 is MRHNA, CDR2 SNTAGT. The CDR3 protein is CASSADYLTGELFF. DNA of the CDR3: TGTGCCAGCAGTGCCGACTACCTGACCGGGGAGCTGTTTTTT.

The V gene is TRBV12-3 or TRBV12-4, the J gene TRBJ1-2; D is ambiguous. This CDR3 contains 11 residues. Trimming took 6 bases from V and 14 from J, leaving 16 bases between them. For the CDR3, the DNA is TGTGCCAGCAGCATGGGTGGCGGTTGGACCTTC. Translated, it gives CASSMGGGWTF.

CDR3 sequence: CSAVGLLNTEAFF. DNA of the CDR3: TGCAGTGCTGTCGGACTGTTGAACACTGAAGCTTTCTTT. The chain couples TRBV20-1 to TRBJ1-1; no firm D call. Germline lookup yields CDR1 DFQATT and CDR2 SNEGSKA (reference sequence). V dropped 5 bases and J dropped 0 bases, with 10 bases sitting between them. This CDR3 has 13 amino acids.

This chain uses TRBV7-2 with TRBJ1-1, with D possibly TRBD1 on 6 matching bases. Deletions cut 0 bases from V and 5 bases from J, with 10 bases between. Per germline, CDR1 SGHTA and CDR2 FQGNSA. This CDR3 is built from 14 residues. Here the CDR3 DNA reads TGTGCCAGCAGCTTAGCTACAGGGAAGACTGAAGCTTTCTTT. It specifies CASSLATGKTEAFF. Together with reference TRBV7-2 and TRBJ1-1, the CDR3 gives the full variable domain: GAGVSQSPSNKVTEKGKDVELRCDPISGHTALYWYRQSLGQGLEFLIYFQGNSAPDKSGLPSDRFSAERTGGSVSTLTIQRTQQEDSAVYLCASSLATGKTEAFFGQGTRLTVV.

The chain joins TRBV6-5 to TRBJ2-5, with D unresolved. The CDR3 totals 11 residues. V dropped 2 bases and J dropped 2 bases, with 0 bases sitting between them. Looked up from germline, CDR1 is MNHEY and CDR2 is SVGAGI. The CDR3 DNA follows: TGTGCCAGCAGTTACCAAGAGACCCAGTACTTC. Amino acid sequence: CASSYQETQYF.

This chain uses TRBV11-1 with TRBJ2-7; D may match TRBD1 or TRBD2 (5 bases each). Germline assignment: CDR1 SGHAT and CDR2 FQDESV (reference sequence). V gave up 4 bases and J gave up 2 bases, with 15 bases separating them. This CDR3 region has 15 residues. CDR3: CASSSTGTGPYEQYF. Here the CDR3 DNA reads TGTGCCAGCAGCTCCACCGGGACGGGACCCTACGAGCAGTACTTC.

V usage is TRBV6-1 and J usage is TRBJ1-2, with 7 bases fitting TRBD1. Per germline, CDR1 MNHNS and CDR2 SASEGT. This CDR3 spans 12 amino acids. After removal of 3 bases from V and 8 bases from J, the junction contained 3 bases not matched to a gene. The CDR3 nucleotides read TGTGCCAGCAGTGAGGAGGGGGCGGGCTACACCTTC. Protein sequence: CASSEEGAGYTF.

This clonotype has just a few counts. Relative to the germline gene, one junction end is altered; a read error may explain this. The rearrangement links TRBV7-7 to TRBJ2-3; a possible D gene is TRBD1 (6 bases). The CDR3 contains 19 residues. CDR1 is SSHAT, CDR2 FNYEAQ, per germline (reference sequence). The CDR3 reads CASSPNPTGKVLTTDTQYF. The CDR3 bases are TGTGCTAGCAGCCCTAATCCTACAGGGAAGGTATTGACCACAGATACGCAGTATTTT.

The chain carries TRBV6-2 or TRBV6-3 and TRBJ2-2; 10 bases are shared with TRBD1. The CDR3 has 16 amino acids. Germline values: CDR1 MNHEY, CDR2 SVGEGT. The trim removed 2 bases at V and 9 bases at J, leaving 9 bases unmatched. CDR3 in DNA: TGTGCCAGCAGTTACGGATCGGGGACAGGGGCTAGGGAGCTGTTTTTT. This gives the protein CASSYGSGTGARELFF.